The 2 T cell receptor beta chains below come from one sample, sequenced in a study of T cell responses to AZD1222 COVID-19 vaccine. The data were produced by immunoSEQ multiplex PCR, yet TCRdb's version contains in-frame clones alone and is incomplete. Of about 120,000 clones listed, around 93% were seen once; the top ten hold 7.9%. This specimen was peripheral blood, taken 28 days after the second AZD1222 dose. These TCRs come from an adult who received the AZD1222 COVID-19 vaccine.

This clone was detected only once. DNA of the CDR3: TGTGCCAGCAGTATAACAGGGGGCCGGACTGAAGCTTTCTTT. Amino acids: CASSITGGRTEAFF. The chain recombines TRBV27 with TRBJ1-1; 9 bases agree with TRBD1. The CDR3 covers 14 residues. Germline assignment: CDR1 MNHEY and CDR2 SMNVEV (reference sequence). The trim removed 5 bases at V and 5 bases at J, leaving 6 bases unmatched.

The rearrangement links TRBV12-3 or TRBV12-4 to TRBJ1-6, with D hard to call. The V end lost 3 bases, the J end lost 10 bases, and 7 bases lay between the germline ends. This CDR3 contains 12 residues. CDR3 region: CASSLQTSPLHF. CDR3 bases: TGTGCCAGCAGTTTGCAGACGTCACCCCTCCACTTT.